The 10 T cell receptor beta chains listed next were all sequenced from one sample in a study of T cell responses to AZD1222 COVID-19 vaccine. Only in-frame clones appear in the TCRdb table, and some are missing; sequencing was by immunoSEQ multiplex PCR. The repertoire holds some 190,000 clones, with roughly 94% as singletons. Material: peripheral blood, obtained 28 days after the second dose of the MenACWY control vaccine. The receptors stem from an adult who received the MenACWY meningococcal vaccine as a control.

The CDR3 DNA sequence: TGTGCCAGCAGCAGAAACAGACAGGGGAGCTCCTACGAGCAGTACTTC. As protein: CASSRNRQGSSYEQYF. V is TRBV5-6 and J is TRBJ2-7; 8 nucleotides agree with TRBD1. Germline CDR1 and CDR2: SGHDT and YYEEEE. V was pared by 4 bases and J by 0 bases, with 9 bases of the junction left unmatched. This CDR3 spans 16 amino acids.

This chain uses TRBV29-1 with TRBJ1-1; 9 nucleotides align to TRBD1. V dropped 3 bases and J dropped 0; count of bases not matched to a gene: 5. CDR1 is SQVTM and CDR2 is ANQGSEA in the germline V gene. The CDR3 has 15 amino acids. The chain's CDR3 is CSVDRGQGLNTEAFF. CDR3 nucleotide sequence: TGCAGCGTTGATAGGGGACAGGGCCTGAACACTGAAGCTTTCTTT. Combining the CDR3 with reference TRBV29-1 and TRBJ1-1 gives the whole variable domain SAVISQKPSRDICQRGTSLTIQCQVDSQVTMMFWYRQQPGQSLTLIATANQGSEATYESGFVIDKFPISRPNLTFSTLTVSNMSPEDSSIYLCSVDRGQGLNTEAFFGQGTRLTVV.

The V gene is TRBV27, the J gene TRBJ2-7, with D unresolved. Germline V CDR1 and CDR2: MNHEY, SMNVEV (reference sequence). Trimming took 5 bases from V and 4 from J, leaving 9 bases between them. The CDR3 covers 12 residues. CDR3 nucleotide sequence: TGTGCCAGCAGTGCCCTCGGGTACGAGCAGTACTTC. Its translation: CASSALGYEQYF.

V is TRBV5-1 and J is TRBJ2-3, with 11 nucleotides matching TRBD2. The CDR3 is 16 residues long. Per germline, CDR1 SGHRS and CDR2 YFSETQ. The V segment lost 2 bases and the J segment 5 bases; nucleotides outside the gene matches: 7. CDR3 residues: CASSLTSGSFGDTQYF. The CDR3, as DNA: TGCGCCAGCAGCTTAACTAGCGGGAGCTTTGGAGATACGCAGTATTTT.

The V and J genes are TRBV2 and TRBJ2-3; TRBD2 matches 8 bases. CDR1 SNHLY and CDR2 FYNNEI come from the germline V gene. CDR3 length: 13 amino acids. Trimming at V came to 8 bases and at J to 5 bases, leaving 6 bases not matched to a gene. DNA of the CDR3: TGTGCCAGCCAGGGGCGGGAGGAAGATACGCAGTATTTT. This codes for CASQGREEDTQYF. Full variable domain (remainder filled in from reference TRBV2 and TRBJ2-3): EPEVTQTPSHQVTQMGQEVILRCVPISNHLYFYWYRQILGQKVEFLVSFYNNEISEKSEIFDDQFSVERPDGSNFTLKIRSTKLEDSAMYFCASQGREEDTQYFGPGTRLTVL.

The chain has TRBV6-4 and TRBJ2-3, with 13 bases fitting TRBD2. CDR1 is MRHNA and CDR2 is SNTAGT in the germline V gene. V shed 6 bases and J 4 bases; nucleotides not matched to a gene: 4. The length of the CDR3 is 15 residues. The CDR3: CASRRTSGSSDTQYF. The CDR3 DNA reads as TGTGCCAGCAGACGGACTAGCGGGAGTTCAGATACGCAGTATTTT.

Note on this clone: The junction departs from the called germline gene at one end, perhaps through a read error. J is TRBJ2-7 and V is TRBV7-7, with unresolved D. CDR1 SSHAT and CDR2 FNYEAQ come from the germline V gene (reference sequence). This CDR3 is 12 amino acids long. The chain's CDR3 is CASSTQTGEQYF. CDR3 DNA: TGTGCTAGCAGCACTCAGACTGGAGAGCAGTACTTC.

This clone was seen repeatedly, ten times or more. The chain links TRBV25-1 to TRBJ1-6; 7 nucleotides match TRBD1. The CDR3 has 14 residues. CDR1 is MGHDK, CDR2 SYGVNS, per germline. V trimming: 6 bases; J trimming: 7 bases; junction bases outside the gene matches: 6. The CDR3 is CASRREGANSPLHF. In DNA, the CDR3 is TGTGCCAGCAGGCGGGAGGGGGCGAATTCACCCCTCCACTTT.

The rearrangement uses TRBV5-1 and TRBJ2-7; weak D call: TRBD1 (6 bases). Deletions cut 3 bases from V and 0 bases from J, with 10 bases between. The CDR3 spans 14 residues. Germline CDR1 reads SGHRS; CDR2 reads YFSETQ. In nucleotides, the CDR3 is TGCGCCAGCAGCTCGACAGGTAGCTCCTACGAGCAGTACTTC. It specifies CASSSTGSSYEQYF. Full variable domain (rest looked up from reference TRBV5-1 and TRBJ2-7): KAGVTQTPRYLIKTRGQQVTLSCSPISGHRSVSWYQQTPGQGLQFLFEYFSETQRNKGNFPGRFSGRQFSNSRSEMNVSTLELGDSALYLCASSSTGSSYEQYFGPGTRLTVT.

This chain connects TRBV6-6 to TRBJ2-7; no reliable D call. Germline V lookup: CDR1 MNHNY, CDR2 SVGAGI (reference sequence). CDR3 length: 12 amino acids. The V end lost 10 bases, the J end lost 6 bases, and 16 bases lay between the germline ends. The CDR3 sequence: CATSNSLGEQYF. As DNA, the CDR3 is TGTGCCACCTCTAATTCTTTGGGCGAGCAGTACTTC.